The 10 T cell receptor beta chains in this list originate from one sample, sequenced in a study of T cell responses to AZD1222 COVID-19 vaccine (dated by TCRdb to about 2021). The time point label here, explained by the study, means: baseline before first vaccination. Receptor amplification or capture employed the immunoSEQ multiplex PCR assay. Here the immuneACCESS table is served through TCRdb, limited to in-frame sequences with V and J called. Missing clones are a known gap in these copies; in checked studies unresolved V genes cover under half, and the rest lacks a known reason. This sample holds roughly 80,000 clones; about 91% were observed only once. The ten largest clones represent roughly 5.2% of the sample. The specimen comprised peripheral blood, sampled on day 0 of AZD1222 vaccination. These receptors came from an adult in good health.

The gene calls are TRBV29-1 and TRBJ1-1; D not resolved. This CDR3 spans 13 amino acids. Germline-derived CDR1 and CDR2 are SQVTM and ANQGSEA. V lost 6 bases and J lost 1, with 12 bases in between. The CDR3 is CSVAGRQNTEAFF. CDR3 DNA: TGCAGCGTAGCTGGACGACAGAACACTGAAGCTTTCTTT.

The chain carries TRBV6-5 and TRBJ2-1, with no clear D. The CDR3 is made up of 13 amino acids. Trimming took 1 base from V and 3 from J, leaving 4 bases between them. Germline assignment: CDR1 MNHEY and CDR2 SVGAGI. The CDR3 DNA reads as TGTGCCAGCAGTTACTTAAACTACAATGAGCAGTTCTTC. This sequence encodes CASSYLNYNEQFF.

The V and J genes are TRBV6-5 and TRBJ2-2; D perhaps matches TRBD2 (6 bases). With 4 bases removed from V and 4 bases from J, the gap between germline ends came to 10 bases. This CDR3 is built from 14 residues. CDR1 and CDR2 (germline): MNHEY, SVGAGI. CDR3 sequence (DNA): TGTGCCAGCAGTTTGGGGGGTGGCACCGGGGAGCTGTTTTTT. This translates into CASSLGGGTGELFF.

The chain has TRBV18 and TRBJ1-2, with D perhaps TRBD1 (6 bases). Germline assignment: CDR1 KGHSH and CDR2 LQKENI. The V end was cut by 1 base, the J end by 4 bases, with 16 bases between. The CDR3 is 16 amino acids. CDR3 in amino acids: CASSPQVQGFGYGYTF. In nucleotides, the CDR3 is TGTGCCAGCTCACCACAGGTACAGGGTTTCGGCTATGGCTACACCTTC.

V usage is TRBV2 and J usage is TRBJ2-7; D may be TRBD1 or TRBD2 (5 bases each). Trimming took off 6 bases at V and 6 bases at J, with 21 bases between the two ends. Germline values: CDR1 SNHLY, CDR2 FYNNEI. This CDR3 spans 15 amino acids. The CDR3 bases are TGTGCCAGCAGGCACTCCGGGACCGCGAACCTCGAGCAGTACTTC. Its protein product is CASRHSGTANLEQYF.

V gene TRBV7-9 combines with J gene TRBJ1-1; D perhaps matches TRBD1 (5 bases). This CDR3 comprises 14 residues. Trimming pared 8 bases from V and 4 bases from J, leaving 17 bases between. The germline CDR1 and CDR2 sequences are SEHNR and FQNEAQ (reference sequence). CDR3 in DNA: TGTGCCAGCGGTCGAGGACACGGGATCACTGAAGCTTTCTTT. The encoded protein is CASGRGHGITEAFF.

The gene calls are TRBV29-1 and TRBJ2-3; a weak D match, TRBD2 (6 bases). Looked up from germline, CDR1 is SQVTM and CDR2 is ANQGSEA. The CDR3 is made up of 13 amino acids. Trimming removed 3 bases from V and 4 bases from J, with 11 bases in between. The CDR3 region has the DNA TGCAGCGTTGATCTGACTAGGGCAGATACGCAGTATTTT. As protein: CSVDLTRADTQYF.

The CDR3 coding sequence is TGTGCCAGCAGCTTAGCCGAGGGTTACAATGAGCAGTTCTTC. It encodes CASSLAEGYNEQFF. V gene TRBV11-3 combines with J gene TRBJ2-1; weak D call: TRBD2 (5 bases). Germline V gives CDR1 SGHNT, CDR2 YENEEA. V lost 1 base, J lost 4 bases, and 8 bases lay in between. This CDR3 is built from 14 residues.

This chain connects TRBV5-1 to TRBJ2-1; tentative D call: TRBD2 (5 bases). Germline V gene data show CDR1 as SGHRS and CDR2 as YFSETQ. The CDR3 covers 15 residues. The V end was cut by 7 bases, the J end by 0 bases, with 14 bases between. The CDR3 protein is CASALISVSYNEQFF. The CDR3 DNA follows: TGCGCCAGCGCTCTCATTAGCGTCTCCTACAATGAGCAGTTCTTC. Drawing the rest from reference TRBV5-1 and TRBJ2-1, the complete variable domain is KAGVTQTPRYLIKTRGQQVTLSCSPISGHRSVSWYQQTPGQGLQFLFEYFSETQRNKGNFPGRFSGRQFSNSRSEMNVSTLELGDSALYLCASALISVSYNEQFFGPGTRLTVL.

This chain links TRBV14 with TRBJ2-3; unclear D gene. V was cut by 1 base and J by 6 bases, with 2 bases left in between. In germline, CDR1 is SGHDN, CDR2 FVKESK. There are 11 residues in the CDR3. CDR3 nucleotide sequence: TGTGCCAGCAGCCAAGTTGATACGCAGTATTTT. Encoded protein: CASSQVDTQYF.